This T cell receptor beta chain was recovered during a study of T cell responses to AZD1222 COVID-19 vaccine. Broader study findings: Only a handful of AZD1222 recipients, more than five in all, had baseline seropositivity. Spike regions recognized by vaccine-associated CD4 TCRs spanned the protein, led by 160-218 and 743-854. Among spike-specific TCRs, nearly half reportedly target unmutated variant regions. Most donors were white British and more were female, and clonal diversity was possibly underestimated.

Comments on this clone: Its antigen remains unidentified.

Sequencing was performed with immunoSEQ multiplex PCR; in TCRdb, only in-frame clones are kept and a portion is missing. The sample consists of about 190,000 clones, approximately 91% of them appearing once. The V and J ends lost 8 bases and 4 bases, in that order; junction bases with no gene match: 11. Looked up from germline, CDR1 is MDHEN and CDR2 is SYDVKM. CDR3 length: 15 residues. The TCR was taken from an adult in good health. The chain employs TRBV28 and TRBJ1-5, with 7 bases identical to TRBD1. The sample consisted of peripheral blood, taken on day 0 of AZD1222 vaccination. This CDR3 reads CASVASQGRNQPQHF. The CDR3 DNA follows: TGTGCCAGCGTGGCCTCACAGGGGCGAAATCAGCCCCAGCATTTT.